This T cell receptor (beta chain) was sequenced in a study of control samples from healthy donors and cancer patients. CDR1 and CDR2 from the germline V gene are PRHDT and FYEKMQ (reference sequence). V was pared by 0 bases and J by 8 bases, with 13 bases between. The CDR3 extends over 14 amino acids. Here immunoSEQ multiplex PCR was the method, and the copy in TCRdb shows in-frame clones only, minus some. The repertoire holds 120,000 or so clones, with around nine tenths as singletons. This clone has just one count. The sequence came from a man aged 30 to 45 in good health. The rearrangement links TRBV13 to TRBJ1-2; the D is unclear. The specimen was blood. CDR3 region: CASSLGRPPRGYTF. In DNA form, the CDR3 reads TGTGCCAGCAGCTTAGGGCGGCCCCCTCGGGGCTACACCTTC.